Sequencing of this TCR beta chain was carried out in a study of CD8+ T cells in alopecia areata. Study at large: Patients in the treated group were given tofacitinib by mouth, 5 to 10 mg twice a day. General observations from the study: How baseline CD8+ expansion relates to response remains uncertain (there was one nonresponder). Scalp samples also yield sequences of resident alphabeta T cells from normal skin. In patients, TCRs were shared less clearly than in mice, and HLA may possibly be involved.

Reverse transcribed after extraction, RNA yielded cDNA as the sequencing template. The method was immunoSEQ multiplex PCR; TCRdb's version includes in-frame clones alone and lacks a portion of them. The sample holds 150,000 or so clones, 45% to 65% seen once. About this clone: Its antigen is not identified.

Deletions cut 9 bases from V and 3 bases from J, with 17 bases between. This CDR3 has 15 residues. Germline CDR1 and CDR2: LNHDA and SQIVND (reference sequence). Treatment specified: oral pan-JAK inhibitor, 5-10 mg twice daily. The receptor was derived from a human donor with alopecia areata. The sample consisted of CD8+ T cells sorted from blood, taken at week 4, from a patient treated with tofacitinib. This chain links TRBV19 with TRBJ2-2; the D is unclear. CDR3 amino acids: CARGVLSSDTGELFF. CDR3 in DNA: TGTGCCAGGGGTGTTCTTAGTTCCGACACCGGGGAGCTGTTTTTT.